These 27 T cell receptor beta chains were sequenced from one sample in a study of cytomegalovirus exposure and HLA in healthy donors listed by TCRdb under 2017. Library generation was performed with the immunoSEQ multiplex PCR assay. A mixture of 60 forward primers for TCR Vbeta segments and 13 reverse primers for TCR Jbeta segments was used in the multiplex PCR. What TCRdb holds here is the immuneACCESS table cut down to in-frame rearrangements. Part of the clones is not present; checked against another copy, under half of the missing clones reflect an unresolved V gene, and the others are unexplained. This sample holds roughly 170,000 clones; 83% were observed only once. The top ten constitute 1.5% to 2% of the sample. Specimen: PBMCs. The receptor source for this set is a man over 45 in good health and CMV-seronegative.

The V gene is TRBV18, the J gene TRBJ2-2; 11 nucleotides align to TRBD2. Germline lookup yields CDR1 KGHSH and CDR2 LQKENI. V lost 1 base and J lost 6; bases outside the gene matches: 10. The CDR3 spans 18 residues. The CDR3 sequence: CASSPQALAGDPAGELFF. In DNA form, the CDR3 reads TGTGCCAGCTCACCACAGGCACTAGCGGGGGACCCCGCCGGGGAGCTGTTTTTT.

The chain joins TRBV4-3 to TRBJ1-5; D uncertain. V was shortened by 1 base and J by 7 bases, with 8 bases between the two germline ends. In germline, CDR1 is LGHNA, CDR2 YSLEER. This CDR3 contains 13 residues. This CDR3 reads CASSQALEQPQHF. The CDR3 DNA sequence: TGCGCCAGCAGCCAAGCCCTTGAGCAGCCCCAGCATTTT.

This sequence joins TRBV18 and TRBJ2-7; TRBD1 matches 7 bases. Germline V gives CDR1 KGHSH, CDR2 LQKENI. The V gene end was trimmed by 2 bases and the J gene end by 6 bases; junction bases not matched to a gene: 7. CDR3 length: 14 amino acids. CDR3 DNA sequence: TGTGCCAGCTCACCAGGGTCCGACAGGGCCGAGCAGTACTTC. It is translated as CASSPGSDRAEQYF.

The chain recombines TRBV2 with TRBJ2-2; TRBD2 matches 7 bases. This CDR3 contains 14 residues. CDR1 is SNHLY and CDR2 is FYNNEI in the germline V gene. V was pared by 7 bases and J by 4 bases, with 6 bases of the junction left unmatched. CDR3 amino acids: CASIGLVSTGELFF. As DNA, the CDR3 is TGTGCCAGCATCGGACTAGTGTCCACCGGGGAGCTGTTTTTT.

V gene TRBV5-1 combines with J gene TRBJ2-5, with D hard to call. Trimming pared 1 base from V and 1 base from J, leaving 8 bases between. Germline V lookup: CDR1 SGHRS, CDR2 YFSETQ. The CDR3 extends over 14 amino acids. This CDR3 is CASSLLATQETQYF. DNA of the CDR3: TGCGCCAGCAGCTTGTTGGCAACCCAAGAGACCCAGTACTTC.

This clone has just one count. The rearrangement uses TRBV4-1 and TRBJ2-3; TRBD2 agrees at 10 bases. Germline V gene sequence: CDR1 MGHRA, CDR2 YSYEKL. The CDR3 runs 16 residues. V shed 0 bases and J 6 bases; nucleotides not matched to a gene: 6. The CDR3, as DNA: TGCGCCAGCAGCCAAGATAAGCGGGGGGGCCCCGATACGCAGTATTTT. It encodes CASSQDKRGGPDTQYF.

The chain joins TRBV5-8 to TRBJ2-5; 8 positions agree with TRBD1. With V trimmed by 2 bases and J by 4 bases, 4 bases remained unmatched. The germline V gene encodes CDR1 SGHTS and CDR2 YDEGEE. The CDR3 is 14 residues long. The CDR3 DNA reads TGTGCCAGCAGCTTCGCCAGGGGGCTAGAGACCCAGTACTTC. Its translation: CASSFARGLETQYF.

The chain links TRBV6-6 to TRBJ1-2; D is undetermined. The CDR3 length is 14 residues. CDR1 and CDR2 from the germline V gene are MNHNY and SVGAGI (reference sequence). Trimming removed 6 bases at V and 2 bases at J, with 13 bases between. The CDR3 sequence: CASSRDDGNYGYTF. Written as DNA, the CDR3 is TGTGCCAGCAGCCGCGACGACGGGAACTATGGCTACACCTTC.

The chain has TRBV9 and TRBJ2-5; TRBD2 might be the D (6 bases). Trimming shortened V by 6 bases and J by 5 bases, and 14 bases separated the two germline ends. This CDR3 spans 13 amino acids. Germline CDR1 is SGDLS and CDR2 is YYNGEE. Here the CDR3 reads CASNRGLTETQYF. DNA of the CDR3: TGTGCCAGCAACCGTGGACTAACCGAGACCCAGTACTTC.

The rearrangement joins TRBV4-1 to TRBJ1-3, with a tentative D call TRBD1 (6 bases). This CDR3 region has 16 residues. The germline V gene encodes CDR1 MGHRA and CDR2 YSYEKL. V lost 1 base to trimming and J lost 0 bases, with 10 bases between them. CDR3 protein: CASSQAYRDSGNTIYF. DNA for the CDR3: TGCGCCAGCAGCCAAGCGTACAGGGACTCTGGAAACACCATATATTTT.

The chain joins TRBV15 to TRBJ1-5; 7 nucleotides agree with TRBD1. Germline trimming cut 4 bases from V and 3 bases from J; bases unmatched to any gene: 3. Germline CDR1 reads LNHNV; CDR2 reads YYDKDF (reference sequence). This CDR3 is 14 amino acids long. Written as DNA, the CDR3 is TGTGCCACCAGCAAAGGGACAGTCAATCAGCCCCAGCATTTT. Protein sequence: CATSKGTVNQPQHF.

This sequence joins TRBV5-1 and TRBJ2-5; D ambiguous. Trimming pared 2 bases from V and 2 bases from J, leaving 7 bases between. Looked up from germline, CDR1 is SGHRS and CDR2 is YFSETQ. The CDR3 is made up of 13 amino acids. The CDR3 here is CASSLRRQETQYF. The CDR3 region has the DNA TGCGCCAGCAGCTTAAGGAGACAAGAGACCCAGTACTTC.

The chain has TRBV19 and TRBJ2-6, with 9 bases aligning to TRBD1. Per the germline V gene, CDR1 is LNHDA and CDR2 is SQIVND (reference sequence). Trimming took 8 bases from V and 3 from J; bases not matched to a gene: 8. This CDR3 contains 16 residues. CDR3 protein: CASGNRGRGGANVLTF. The CDR3, as DNA: TGTGCCAGTGGTAACAGGGGGCGCGGTGGGGCCAACGTCCTGACTTTC. Supplemented by reference TRBV19 and TRBJ2-6, the full variable domain reads DGGITQSPKYLFRKEGQNVTLSCEQNLNHDAMYWYRQDPGQGLRLIYYSQIVNDFQKGDIAEGYSVSREKKESFPLTVTSAQKNPTAFYLCASGNRGRGGANVLTFGAGSRLTVL.

The chain uses TRBV7-9 and TRBJ2-3, with a weak D call TRBD1 (6 bases). The germline gives CDR1 SEHNR, CDR2 FQNEAQ (reference sequence). V lost 5 bases and J lost 9, with 9 bases in between. The CDR3 extends over 11 amino acids. The CDR3 protein is CASSAQGTQYF. CDR3 bases: TGTGCCAGCAGCGCACAGGGAACGCAGTATTTT. Based on the CDR3 plus reference TRBV7-9 and TRBJ2-3, the full variable domain is DTGVSQNPRHKITKRGQNVTFRCDPISEHNRLYWYRQTLGQGPEFLTYFQNEAQLEKSRLLSDRFSAERPKGSFSTLEIQRTEQGDSAMYLCASSAQGTQYFGPGTRLTVL.

This clone was observed once. V gene TRBV6-5 combines with J gene TRBJ2-1; 8 bases are a match to TRBD2. Germline CDR1 reads MNHEY; CDR2 reads SVGAGI. The CDR3 has 15 amino acids. The V gene end was trimmed by 6 bases and the J gene end by 8 bases; junction bases not matched to a gene: 12. The CDR3 protein is CASSRRFGRADEQFF. The CDR3 DNA sequence: TGTGCCAGCAGCCGCCGCTTCGGGAGGGCCGATGAGCAGTTCTTC.

This clone was seen once. V usage is TRBV27 and J usage is TRBJ1-2, with D possibly TRBD1 on 5 matching bases. The CDR3 runs 13 residues. Per the germline V gene, CDR1 is MNHEY and CDR2 is SMNVEV (reference sequence). V was pared by 2 bases and J by 4 bases, with 8 bases between. The CDR3: CASSLQGPYGYTF. DNA for the CDR3: TGTGCCAGCAGTTTACAGGGTCCCTATGGCTACACCTTC.

The chain joins TRBV14 to TRBJ1-1; D is perhaps TRBD1 (6 bases). Trimming took off 7 bases at V and 1 base at J, with 16 bases between the two ends. Germline V gene data show CDR1 as SGHDN and CDR2 as FVKESK. The CDR3 covers 15 residues. The CDR3 sequence: CASIDGGGGNTEAFF. The CDR3 nucleotides read TGTGCCAGCATCGACGGAGGGGGGGGGAACACTGAAGCTTTCTTT.

V usage is TRBV7-2 and J usage is TRBJ2-3, with 8 positions matching TRBD2. Per germline, CDR1 SGHTA and CDR2 FQGNSA. This CDR3 is 15 amino acids long. With 5 bases clipped from V and 3 bases from J, the junction kept 7 bases outside the gene matches. In DNA, the CDR3 is TGTGCCAGCAGCCCCGGGGGGGGGCCGACAGATACGCAGTATTTT. This translates into CASSPGGGPTDTQYF.

V and J are TRBV4-3 and TRBJ2-1, with 7 nucleotides matching TRBD2. The V gene end was trimmed by 2 bases and the J gene end by 0 bases; junction bases not matched to a gene: 7. The CDR3 length is 17 residues. Per the germline V gene, CDR1 is LGHNA and CDR2 is YSLEER. CDR3 nucleotide sequence: TGCGCCAGCAGCCAATGGGGGGGACTTACCTCCTACAATGAGCAGTTCTTC. It yields the protein CASSQWGGLTSYNEQFF.

The gene calls are TRBV7-2 and TRBJ2-5, with D uncertain. Germline CDR1 SGHTA, CDR2 FQGNSA. This CDR3 has 14 amino acids. V was shortened by 3 bases and J by 6 bases, with 14 bases between the two germline ends. In nucleotides, the CDR3 is TGTGCCAGCAGCTTGCGCGGCGTCGCGCAGACCCAGTACTTC. Its translation: CASSLRGVAQTQYF.

J is TRBJ2-3 and V is TRBV5-1; D is possibly TRBD1 (6 bases). Between the trimmed V and J ends, which lost 0 bases and 1 base, there was a span of 18 bases. This CDR3 contains 18 residues. Germline V lookup: CDR1 SGHRS, CDR2 YFSETQ. The CDR3 nucleotides read TGCGCCAGCAGCTTGGCTCGGATTAGCAGGGGAGGCACAGATACGCAGTATTTT. This translates into CASSLARISRGGTDTQYF. Based on the CDR3 plus reference TRBV5-1 and TRBJ2-3, the full variable domain is KAGVTQTPRYLIKTRGQQVTLSCSPISGHRSVSWYQQTPGQGLQFLFEYFSETQRNKGNFPGRFSGRQFSNSRSEMNVSTLELGDSALYLCASSLARISRGGTDTQYFGPGTRLTVL.

The sample holds a few counts of this clone. The rearrangement uses TRBV4-3 and TRBJ1-1; D call uncertain. The CDR3 is made up of 15 amino acids. Germline CDR1 LGHNA, CDR2 YSLEER. V lost 1 base and J lost 5, with 14 bases in between. The DNA of the CDR3 is TGCGCCAGCAGCCAAGGAGTGTCCTGGAGGACTGAAGCTTTCTTT. It encodes CASSQGVSWRTEAFF.

The rearrangement links TRBV7-2 to TRBJ2-7; 8 positions match TRBD1. J was trimmed by 4 bases and V by 4 bases; bases with no gene match: 9. Germline CDR1 reads SGHTA; CDR2 reads FQGNSA. This CDR3 region has 15 residues. The chain's CDR3 is CASSSPQGARYEQYF. In DNA form, the CDR3 reads TGTGCCAGCAGCTCCCCCCAGGGGGCGAGGTACGAGCAGTACTTC.

The chain combines TRBV12-5 with TRBJ2-3, with TRBD2 identical over 7 bases. Per germline, CDR1 LGHNT and CDR2 FRNRAP. With 0 bases clipped from V and 4 bases from J, the junction kept 10 bases outside the gene matches. The length of the CDR3 is 17 residues. The CDR3 sequence is CASGLVLGSGEADTQYF. CDR3 sequence (DNA): TGTGCTAGTGGTTTGGTACTCGGGAGCGGGGAGGCAGATACGCAGTATTTT.

This clone was detected only a few times. This chain connects TRBV7-2 to TRBJ1-1; D is undetermined. Germline CDR1 is SGHTA and CDR2 is FQGNSA. The CDR3 has 12 residues. V lost 6 bases to trimming and J lost 5 bases, with 10 bases between them. CDR3 protein: CASSRGGTEAFF. The DNA of the CDR3 is TGTGCCAGCAGTAGAGGTGGGACTGAAGCTTTCTTT.

This clone appeared a few times. The chain recombines TRBV7-2 with TRBJ2-5; 12 nucleotides align to TRBD2. The V segment lost 2 bases and the J segment 4 bases; nucleotides outside the gene matches: 2. From germline, CDR1 is SGHTA and CDR2 FQGNSA. CDR3 size: 15 residues. Written as DNA, the CDR3 is TGTGCCAGCAGCTTATCGGGACTAGCGGGAGAGACCCAGTACTTC. Translating it yields CASSLSGLAGETQYF. The complete variable domain, with remaining parts taken from reference TRBV7-2 and TRBJ2-5, reads GAGVSQSPSNKVTEKGKDVELRCDPISGHTALYWYRQSLGQGLEFLIYFQGNSAPDKSGLPSDRFSAERTGGSVSTLTIQRTQQEDSAVYLCASSLSGLAGETQYFGPGTRLLVL.

This chain connects TRBV2 to TRBJ2-7, with TRBD1 matching over 8 bases. CDR1 and CDR2 from the germline V gene are SNHLY and FYNNEI. V was pared by 7 bases and J by 2 bases, with 7 bases of the junction left unmatched. CDR3 length: 14 residues. The CDR3 spells CASTKQGGTYEQYF. The CDR3 DNA follows: TGTGCCAGCACCAAACAGGGGGGAACCTACGAGCAGTACTTC.